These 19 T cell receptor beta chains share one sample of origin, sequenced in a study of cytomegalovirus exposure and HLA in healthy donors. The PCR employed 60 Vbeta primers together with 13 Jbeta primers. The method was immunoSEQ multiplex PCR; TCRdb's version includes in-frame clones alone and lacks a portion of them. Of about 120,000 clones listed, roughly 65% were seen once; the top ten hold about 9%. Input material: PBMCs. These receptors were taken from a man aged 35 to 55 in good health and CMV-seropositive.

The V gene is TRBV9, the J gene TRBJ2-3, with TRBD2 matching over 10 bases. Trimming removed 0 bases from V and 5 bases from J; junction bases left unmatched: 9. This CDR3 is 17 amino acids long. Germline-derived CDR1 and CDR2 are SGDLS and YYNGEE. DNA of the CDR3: TGTGCCAGCAGCGTAGGACAAGCGGGGGGGTGGCTAGATACGCAGTATTTT. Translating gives CASSVGQAGGWLDTQYF. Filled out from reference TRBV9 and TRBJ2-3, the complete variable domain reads DSGVTQTPKHLITATGQRVTLRCSPRSGDLSVYWYQQSLDQGLQFLIQYYNGEERAKGNILERFSAQQFPDLHSELNLSSLELGDSALYFCASSVGQAGGWLDTQYFGPGTRLTVL.

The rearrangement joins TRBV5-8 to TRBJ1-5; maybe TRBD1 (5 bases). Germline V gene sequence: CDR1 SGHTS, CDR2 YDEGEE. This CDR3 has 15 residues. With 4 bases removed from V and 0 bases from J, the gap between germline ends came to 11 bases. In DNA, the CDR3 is TGTGCCAGCAGCGGGAGGGGATATAGCAATCAGCCCCAGCATTTT. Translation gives CASSGRGYSNQPQHF.

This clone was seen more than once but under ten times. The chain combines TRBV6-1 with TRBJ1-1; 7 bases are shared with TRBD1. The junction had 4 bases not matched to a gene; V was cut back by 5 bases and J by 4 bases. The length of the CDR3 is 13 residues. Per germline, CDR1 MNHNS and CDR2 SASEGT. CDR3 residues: CASSNYRGTEAFF. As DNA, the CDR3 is TGTGCCAGCAGTAATTACAGGGGCACTGAAGCTTTCTTT.

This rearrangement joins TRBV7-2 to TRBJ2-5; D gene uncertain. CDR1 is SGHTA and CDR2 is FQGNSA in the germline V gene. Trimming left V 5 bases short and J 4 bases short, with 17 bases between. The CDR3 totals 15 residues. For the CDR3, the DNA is TGTGCCAGCAGCGAACCGCGGCGGTATGGAGAGACCCAGTACTTC. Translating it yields CASSEPRRYGETQYF.

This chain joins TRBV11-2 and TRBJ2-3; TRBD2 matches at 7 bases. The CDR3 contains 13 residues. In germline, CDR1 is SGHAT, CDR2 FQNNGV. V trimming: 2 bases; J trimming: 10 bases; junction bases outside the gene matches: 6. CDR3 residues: CASSLLSREAQYF. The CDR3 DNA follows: TGTGCCAGCAGCTTACTCTCACGGGAGGCGCAGTATTTT.

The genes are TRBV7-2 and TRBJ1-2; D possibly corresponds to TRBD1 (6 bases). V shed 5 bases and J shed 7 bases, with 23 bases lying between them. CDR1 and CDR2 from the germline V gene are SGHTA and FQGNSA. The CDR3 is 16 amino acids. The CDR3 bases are TGTGCCAGCAGCCGTAATACCGGAGGGGGGGCAGGTGGCTACACCTTC. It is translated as CASSRNTGGGAGGYTF.

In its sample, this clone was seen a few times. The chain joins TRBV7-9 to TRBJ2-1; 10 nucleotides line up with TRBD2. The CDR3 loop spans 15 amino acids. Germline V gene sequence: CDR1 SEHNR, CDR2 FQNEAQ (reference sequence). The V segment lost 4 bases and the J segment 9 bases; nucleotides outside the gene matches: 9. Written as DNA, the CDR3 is TGTGCCAGCAGCTCAGGAGCGGGAGGGATAGGTGAGCAGTTCTTC. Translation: CASSSGAGGIGEQFF.

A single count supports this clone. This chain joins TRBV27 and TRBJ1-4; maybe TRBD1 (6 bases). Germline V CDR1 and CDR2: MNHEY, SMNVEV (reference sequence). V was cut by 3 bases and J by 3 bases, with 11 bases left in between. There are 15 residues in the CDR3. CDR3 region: CASSFRRTANEKLFF. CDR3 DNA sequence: TGTGCCAGCAGTTTCCGACGGACAGCTAATGAAAAACTGTTTTTT.

CDR3 in DNA: TGTGCCAGCAGCGAACGGGTGTTACCGGAAAAACTGTTTTTT. Its translation: CASSERVLPEKLFF. The chain couples TRBV5-4 to TRBJ1-4, with D unresolved. CDR3 length: 14 residues. V was trimmed by 4 bases and J by 8 bases, leaving 15 bases between them. The germline V gene encodes CDR1 SGHNT and CDR2 YYREEE (reference sequence).

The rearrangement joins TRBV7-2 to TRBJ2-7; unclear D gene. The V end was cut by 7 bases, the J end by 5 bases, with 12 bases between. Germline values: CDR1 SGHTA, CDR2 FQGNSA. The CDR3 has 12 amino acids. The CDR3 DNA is TGTGCCAGCAACAACCAGCGCGACGAGCAGTACTTC. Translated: CASNNQRDEQYF.

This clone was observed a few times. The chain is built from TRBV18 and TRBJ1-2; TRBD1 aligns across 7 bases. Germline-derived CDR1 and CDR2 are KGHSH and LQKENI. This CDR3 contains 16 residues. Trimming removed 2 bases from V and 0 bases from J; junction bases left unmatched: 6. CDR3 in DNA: TGTGCCAGCTCACCAGAGGGACAGCATTCTAACTATGGCTACACCTTC. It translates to CASSPEGQHSNYGYTF.

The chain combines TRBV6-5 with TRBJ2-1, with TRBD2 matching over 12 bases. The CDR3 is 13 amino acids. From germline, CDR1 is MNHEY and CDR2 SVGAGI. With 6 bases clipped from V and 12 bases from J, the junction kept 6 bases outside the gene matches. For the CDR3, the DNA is TGTGCCAGCAGCGGACTAGCGGGGCAGGGGCAGTTCTTC. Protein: CASSGLAGQGQFF.

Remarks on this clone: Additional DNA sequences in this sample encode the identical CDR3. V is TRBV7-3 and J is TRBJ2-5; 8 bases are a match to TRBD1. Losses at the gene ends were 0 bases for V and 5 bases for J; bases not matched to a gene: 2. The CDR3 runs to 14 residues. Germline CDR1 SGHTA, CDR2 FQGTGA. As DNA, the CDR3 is TGTGCCAGCAGCTTAACTGGACAGGGTGAGACCCAGTACTTC. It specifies CASSLTGQGETQYF.

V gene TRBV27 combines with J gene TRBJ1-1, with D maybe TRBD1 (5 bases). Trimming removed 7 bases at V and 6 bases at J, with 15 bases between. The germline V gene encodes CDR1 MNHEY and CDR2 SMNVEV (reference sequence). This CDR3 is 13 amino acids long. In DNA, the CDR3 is TGTGCCAGCAATGGGACGGGGGACGCTGAAGCTTTCTTT. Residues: CASNGTGDAEAFF.

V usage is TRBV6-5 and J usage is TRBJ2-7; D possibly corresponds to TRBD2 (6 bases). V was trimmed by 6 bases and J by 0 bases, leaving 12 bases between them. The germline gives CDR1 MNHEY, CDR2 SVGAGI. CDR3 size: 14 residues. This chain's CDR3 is CASRYGRGSYEQYF. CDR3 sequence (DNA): TGTGCCAGCAGGTACGGGCGGGGCTCCTACGAGCAGTACTTC.

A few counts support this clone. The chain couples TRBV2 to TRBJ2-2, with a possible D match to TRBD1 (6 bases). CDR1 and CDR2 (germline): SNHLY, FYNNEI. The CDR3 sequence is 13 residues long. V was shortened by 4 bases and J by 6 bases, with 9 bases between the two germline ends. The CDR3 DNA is TGTGCCAGCAGTGCACAGGGACCCGGGGAGCTGTTTTTT. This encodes CASSAQGPGELFF.

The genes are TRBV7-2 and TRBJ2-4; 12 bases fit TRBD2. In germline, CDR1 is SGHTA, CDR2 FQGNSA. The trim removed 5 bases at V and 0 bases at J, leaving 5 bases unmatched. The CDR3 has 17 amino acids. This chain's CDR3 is CASSPRTSGVAKNIQYF. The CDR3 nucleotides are TGTGCCAGCAGCCCCCGGACTAGCGGGGTAGCCAAAAACATTCAGTACTTC.

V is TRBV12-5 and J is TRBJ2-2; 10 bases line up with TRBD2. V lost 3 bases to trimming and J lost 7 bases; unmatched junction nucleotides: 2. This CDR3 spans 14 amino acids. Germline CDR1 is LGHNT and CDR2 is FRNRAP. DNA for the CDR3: TGTGCTAGTGGTTTAGCGGGGGGGAACGGGGAGCTGTTTTTT. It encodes CASGLAGGNGELFF. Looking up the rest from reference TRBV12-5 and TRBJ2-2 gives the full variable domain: DARVTQTPRHKVTEMGQEVTMRCQPILGHNTVFWYRQTMMQGLELLAYFRNRAPLDDSGMPKDRFSAEMPDATLATLKIQPSEPRDSAVYFCASGLAGGNGELFFGEGSRLTVL.

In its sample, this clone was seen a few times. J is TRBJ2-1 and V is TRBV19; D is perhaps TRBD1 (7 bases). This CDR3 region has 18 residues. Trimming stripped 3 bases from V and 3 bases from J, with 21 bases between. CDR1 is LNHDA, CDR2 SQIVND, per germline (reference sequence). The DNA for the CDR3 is TGTGCCAGTAGTATGTGGGGGGAGAGGGGGCTCCTCTACAATGAGCAGTTCTTC. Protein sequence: CASSMWGERGLLYNEQFF. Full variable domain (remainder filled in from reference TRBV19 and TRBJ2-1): DGGITQSPKYLFRKEGQNVTLSCEQNLNHDAMYWYRQDPGQGLRLIYYSQIVNDFQKGDIAEGYSVSREKKESFPLTVTSAQKNPTAFYLCASSMWGERGLLYNEQFFGPGTRLTVL.